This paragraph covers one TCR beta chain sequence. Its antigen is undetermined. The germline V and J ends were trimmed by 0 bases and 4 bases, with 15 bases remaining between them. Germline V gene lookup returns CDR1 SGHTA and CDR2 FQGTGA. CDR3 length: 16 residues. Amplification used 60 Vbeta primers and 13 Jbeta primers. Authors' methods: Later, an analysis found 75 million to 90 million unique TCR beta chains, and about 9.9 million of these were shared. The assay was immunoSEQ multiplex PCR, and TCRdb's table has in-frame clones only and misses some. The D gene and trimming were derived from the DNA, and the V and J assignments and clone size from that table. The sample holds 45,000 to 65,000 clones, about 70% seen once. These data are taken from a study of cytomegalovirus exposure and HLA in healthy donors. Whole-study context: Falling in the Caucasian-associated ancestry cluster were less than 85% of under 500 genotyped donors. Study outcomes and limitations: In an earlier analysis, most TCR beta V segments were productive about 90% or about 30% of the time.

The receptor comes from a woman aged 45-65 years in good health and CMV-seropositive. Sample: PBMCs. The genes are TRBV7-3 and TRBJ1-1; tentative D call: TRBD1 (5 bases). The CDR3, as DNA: TGTGCCAGCAGCTTAACTGGTGGGTGGAGGGGCACTGAAGCTTTCTTT. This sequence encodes CASSLTGGWRGTEAFF.